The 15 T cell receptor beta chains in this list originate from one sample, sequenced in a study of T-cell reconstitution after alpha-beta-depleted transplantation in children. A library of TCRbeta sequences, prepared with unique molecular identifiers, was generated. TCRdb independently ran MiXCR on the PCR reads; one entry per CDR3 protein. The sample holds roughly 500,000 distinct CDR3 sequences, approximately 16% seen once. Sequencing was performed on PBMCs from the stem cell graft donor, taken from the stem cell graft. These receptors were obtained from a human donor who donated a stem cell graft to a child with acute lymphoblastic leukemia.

The CDR3 region is CATSDSPIAGGLREQFF. The CDR3 nucleotides read TGTGCCACCAGTGATTCCCCTATAGCGGGAGGTCTGCGTGAGCAGTTCTTC. The chain has TRBV24-1 and TRBJ2-1, with 10 bases identical to TRBD2. The CDR3 has 17 amino acids. Germline loops: CDR1 KGHDR, CDR2 SFDVKD. Trimming at V came to 2 bases and at J to 9 bases, leaving 12 bases not matched to a gene.

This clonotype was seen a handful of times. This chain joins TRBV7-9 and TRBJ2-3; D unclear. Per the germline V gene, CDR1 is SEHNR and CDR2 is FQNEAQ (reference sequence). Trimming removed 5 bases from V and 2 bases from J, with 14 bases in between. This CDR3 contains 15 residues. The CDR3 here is CASSILISNTDTQYF. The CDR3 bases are TGTGCCAGCAGCATACTCATTTCAAACACAGATACGCAGTATTTT. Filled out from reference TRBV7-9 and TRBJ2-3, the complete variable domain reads DTGVSQNPRHKITKRGQNVTFRCDPISEHNRLYWYRQTLGQGPEFLTYFQNEAQLEKSRLLSDRFSAERPKGSFSTLEIQRTEQGDSAMYLCASSILISNTDTQYFGPGTRLTVL.

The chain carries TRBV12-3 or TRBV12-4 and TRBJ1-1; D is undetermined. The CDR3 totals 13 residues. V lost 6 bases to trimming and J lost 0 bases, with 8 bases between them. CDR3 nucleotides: TGTGCCAGCAGCGGACCGGTGAACACTGAAGCTTTCTTT. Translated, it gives CASSGPVNTEAFF.

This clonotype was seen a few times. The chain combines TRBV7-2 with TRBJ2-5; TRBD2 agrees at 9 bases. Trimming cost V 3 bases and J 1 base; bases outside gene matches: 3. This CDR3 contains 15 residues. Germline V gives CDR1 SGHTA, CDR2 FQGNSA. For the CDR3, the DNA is TGTGCCAGCAGCTTTCGGCGGGGGGGCCAAGAGACCCAGTACTTC. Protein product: CASSFRRGGQETQYF.

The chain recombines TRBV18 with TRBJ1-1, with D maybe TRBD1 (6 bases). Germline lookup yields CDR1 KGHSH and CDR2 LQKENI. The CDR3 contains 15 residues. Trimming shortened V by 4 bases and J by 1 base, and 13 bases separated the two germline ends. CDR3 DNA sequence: TGTGCCAGCTCACAAGGACAGTTACCGAACACTGAAGCTTTCTTT. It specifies CASSQGQLPNTEAFF.

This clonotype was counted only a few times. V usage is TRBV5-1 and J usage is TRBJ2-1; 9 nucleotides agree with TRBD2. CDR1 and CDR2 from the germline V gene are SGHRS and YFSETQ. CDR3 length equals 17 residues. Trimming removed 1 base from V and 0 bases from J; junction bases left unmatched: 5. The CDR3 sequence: CASSLWRLAASYNEQFF. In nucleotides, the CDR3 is TGCGCCAGCAGCTTGTGGCGACTAGCGGCCTCCTACAATGAGCAGTTCTTC.

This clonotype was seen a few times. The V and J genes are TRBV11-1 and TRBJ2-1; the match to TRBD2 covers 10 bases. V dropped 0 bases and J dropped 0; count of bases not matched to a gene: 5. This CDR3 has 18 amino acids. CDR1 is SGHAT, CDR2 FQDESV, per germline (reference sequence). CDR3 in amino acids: CASSLAGVAGGSYNEQFF. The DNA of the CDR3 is TGTGCCAGCAGCTTAGCGGGAGTAGCGGGAGGCTCCTACAATGAGCAGTTCTTC.

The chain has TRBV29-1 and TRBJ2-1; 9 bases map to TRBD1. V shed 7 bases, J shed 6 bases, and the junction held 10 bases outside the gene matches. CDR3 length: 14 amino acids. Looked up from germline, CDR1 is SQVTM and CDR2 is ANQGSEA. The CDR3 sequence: CSGSPGTGSNEQFF. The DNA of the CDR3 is TGCAGCGGGAGTCCCGGGACAGGGTCCAATGAGCAGTTCTTC.

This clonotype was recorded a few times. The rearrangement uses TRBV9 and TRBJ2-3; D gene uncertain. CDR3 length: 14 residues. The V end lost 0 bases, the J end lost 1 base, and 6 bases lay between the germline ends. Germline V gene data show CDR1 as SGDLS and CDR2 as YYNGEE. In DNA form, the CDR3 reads TGTGCCAGCAGCGTAGGTTCGGGCACAGATACGCAGTATTTT. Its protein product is CASSVGSGTDTQYF.

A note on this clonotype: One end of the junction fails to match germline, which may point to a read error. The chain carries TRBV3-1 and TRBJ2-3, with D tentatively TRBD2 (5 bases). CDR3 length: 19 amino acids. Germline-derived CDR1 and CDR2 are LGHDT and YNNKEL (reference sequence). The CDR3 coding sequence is TGTGCCTGCAGCCAAGATCCCGCGCGGGCAGACCGCCTGGATCATACGCAGTATTTT. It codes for CACSQDPARADRLDHTQYF.

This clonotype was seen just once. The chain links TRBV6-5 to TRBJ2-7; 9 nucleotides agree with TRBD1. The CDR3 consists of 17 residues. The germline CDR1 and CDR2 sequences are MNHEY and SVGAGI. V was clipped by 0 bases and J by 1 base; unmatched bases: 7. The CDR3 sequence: CASSYSSGTGSSYEQYF. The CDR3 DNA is TGTGCCAGCAGTTACTCGTCGGGGACAGGGTCTTCCTACGAGCAGTACTTC.

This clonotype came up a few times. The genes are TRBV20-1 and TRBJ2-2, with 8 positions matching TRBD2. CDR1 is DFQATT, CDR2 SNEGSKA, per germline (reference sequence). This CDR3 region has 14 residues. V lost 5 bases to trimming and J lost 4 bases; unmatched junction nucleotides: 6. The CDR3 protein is CSASAGVGTGELFF. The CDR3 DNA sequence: TGCAGTGCTTCAGCGGGAGTGGGCACCGGGGAGCTGTTTTTT.

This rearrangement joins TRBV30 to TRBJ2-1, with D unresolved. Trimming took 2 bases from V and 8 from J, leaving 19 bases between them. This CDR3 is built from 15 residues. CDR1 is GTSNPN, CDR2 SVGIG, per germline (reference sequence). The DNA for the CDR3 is TGTGCCTGGAGTATAGTGGGCCTTACCGCTGATGAGCAGTTCTTC. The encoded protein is CAWSIVGLTADEQFF.

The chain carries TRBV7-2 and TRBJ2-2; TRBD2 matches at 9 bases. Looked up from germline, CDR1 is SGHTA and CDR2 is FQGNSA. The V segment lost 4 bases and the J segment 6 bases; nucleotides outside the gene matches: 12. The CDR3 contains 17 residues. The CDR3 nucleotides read TGTGCCAGCAGCTCCGGCCGACTAGCGGTCGGGGCCGGGGAGCTGTTTTTT. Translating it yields CASSSGRLAVGAGELFF.

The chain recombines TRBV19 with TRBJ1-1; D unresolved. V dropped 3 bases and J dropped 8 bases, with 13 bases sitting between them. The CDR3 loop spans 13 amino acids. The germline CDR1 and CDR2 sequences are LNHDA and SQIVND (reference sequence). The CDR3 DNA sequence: TGTGCCAGTAGTATCCGGCAGGCGGCGGAAGCTTTCTTT. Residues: CASSIRQAAEAFF.